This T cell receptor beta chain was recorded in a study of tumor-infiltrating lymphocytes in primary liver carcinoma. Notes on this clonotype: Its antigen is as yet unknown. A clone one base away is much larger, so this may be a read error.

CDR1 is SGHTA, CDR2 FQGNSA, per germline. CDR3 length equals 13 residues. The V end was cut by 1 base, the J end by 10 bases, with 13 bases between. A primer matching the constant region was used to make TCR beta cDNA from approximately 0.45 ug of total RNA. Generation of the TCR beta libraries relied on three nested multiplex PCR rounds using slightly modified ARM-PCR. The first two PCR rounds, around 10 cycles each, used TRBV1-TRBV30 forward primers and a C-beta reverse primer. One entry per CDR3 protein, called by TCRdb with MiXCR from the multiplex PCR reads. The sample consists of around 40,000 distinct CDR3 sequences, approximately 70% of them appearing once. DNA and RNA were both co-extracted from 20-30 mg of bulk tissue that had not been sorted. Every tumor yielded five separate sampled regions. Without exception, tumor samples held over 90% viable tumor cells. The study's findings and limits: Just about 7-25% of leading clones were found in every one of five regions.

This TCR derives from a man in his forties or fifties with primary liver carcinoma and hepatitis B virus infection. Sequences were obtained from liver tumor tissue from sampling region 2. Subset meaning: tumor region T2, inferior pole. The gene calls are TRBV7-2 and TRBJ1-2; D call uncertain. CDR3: CASSLEPLKDYTF. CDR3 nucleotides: TGTGCCAGCAGCTTAGAACCCCTTAAGGACTACACCTTC.